A single sample is the source of the 11 T cell receptor beta chains below, sequenced in a study of T cell responses to AZD1222 COVID-19 vaccine. Profiling relied on immunoSEQ multiplex PCR, and the TCRdb table lists in-frame clones only, not all of them. The sample yields roughly 72,000 clones, approximately 89% seen once. The input for sequencing was peripheral blood, taken 28 days after the second dose of the MenACWY control vaccine. These receptors originate from an adult who received the MenACWY meningococcal vaccine as a control.

This chain connects TRBV7-2 to TRBJ2-2; no firm D call. Trimming removed 5 bases at V and 7 bases at J, with 5 bases between. The CDR3 consists of 11 residues. Germline CDR1 and CDR2: SGHTA and FQGNSA. The CDR3 spells CASSPRGELFF. DNA for the CDR3: TGTGCCAGCAGCCCGCGCGGGGAGCTGTTTTTT.

The genes are TRBV11-3 and TRBJ2-3, with unresolved D. CDR1 SGHNT and CDR2 YENEEA come from the germline V gene. The V gene lost 4 bases and the J gene lost 0 bases, with 5 bases spanning the gap. This CDR3 is built from 13 residues. CDR3 residues: CASSSYSTDTQYF. Written as DNA, the CDR3 is TGTGCCAGCAGCTCATACAGCACAGATACGCAGTATTTT.

The rearrangement uses TRBV7-3 and TRBJ1-6, with D unresolved. This CDR3 has 13 residues. Germline loops: CDR1 SGHTA, CDR2 FQGTGA. Trimming shortened V by 3 bases and J by 11 bases, and 11 bases separated the two germline ends. CDR3 sequence reads: CASSLDPKTPLHF. The CDR3 coding sequence is TGTGCCAGCAGCTTGGACCCAAAAACACCCCTCCACTTT.

The V gene is TRBV4-3, the J gene TRBJ1-4; no clear D. Germline V CDR1 and CDR2: LGHNA, YSLEER. V was clipped by 1 base and J by 8 bases, with 8 bases between them. There are 13 residues in the CDR3. Written as DNA, the CDR3 is TGCGCCAGCAGCCAAGTCTCTTCGGAAAAACTGTTTTTT. It translates to CASSQVSSEKLFF.

This chain links TRBV5-4 with TRBJ1-6, with D possibly being TRBD1 (5 bases). Trimming pared 3 bases from V and 8 bases from J, leaving 15 bases between. CDR1 is SGHNT and CDR2 is YYREEE in the germline V gene (reference sequence). The CDR3 totals 15 residues. CDR3 sequence: CASSSYGTGDSPLHF. The CDR3 DNA is TGTGCCAGCAGCTCTTACGGGACTGGGGATTCACCCCTCCACTTT.

The chain links TRBV19 to TRBJ2-3; the match to TRBD2 covers 10 bases. Germline-derived CDR1 and CDR2 are LNHDA and SQIVND (reference sequence). The CDR3 spans 15 residues. With 4 bases clipped from V and 3 bases from J, the junction kept 4 bases outside the gene matches. The CDR3 nucleotides are TGTGCCAGTAGTAGAGCGGGGGGGCCTACAGATACGCAGTATTTT. It codes for CASSRAGGPTDTQYF. The variable domain in full, completed from reference TRBV19 and TRBJ2-3, reads DGGITQSPKYLFRKEGQNVTLSCEQNLNHDAMYWYRQDPGQGLRLIYYSQIVNDFQKGDIAEGYSVSREKKESFPLTVTSAQKNPTAFYLCASSRAGGPTDTQYFGPGTRLTVL.

V usage is TRBV24-1 and J usage is TRBJ2-3; possible D gene TRBD1, 6 bases. The CDR3 has 17 amino acids. The V gene lost 3 bases and the J gene lost 0 bases, with 15 bases spanning the gap. Germline CDR1 reads KGHDR; CDR2 reads SFDVKD. The CDR3 DNA follows: TGTGCCACCAGTGATACGAGGGGGTCGACTAGCACAGATACGCAGTATTTT. Encoded protein: CATSDTRGSTSTDTQYF.

This sequence joins TRBV30 and TRBJ1-5; D ambiguous. The germline V and J ends were trimmed by 5 bases and 0 bases, with 17 bases remaining between them. CDR3 size: 16 residues. Germline CDR1 and CDR2: GTSNPN and SVGIG (reference sequence). The CDR3 is CAWADRRANSNQPQHF. In DNA, the CDR3 is TGTGCCTGGGCGGACCGGAGGGCAAATAGCAATCAGCCCCAGCATTTT.

The J gene is TRBJ2-1, the V gene TRBV4-1; 13 bases are a match to TRBD2. The CDR3 length is 19 residues. The junction had 14 bases not matched to a gene; V was cut back by 1 base and J by 8 bases. Looked up from germline, CDR1 is MGHRA and CDR2 is YSYEKL. CDR3 amino acids: CASSQVWTSGGQARDEQFF. Here the CDR3 DNA reads TGCGCCAGCAGCCAAGTTTGGACTAGCGGGGGCCAAGCACGCGATGAGCAGTTCTTC.

This clone was counted a few times. The J gene is TRBJ1-2, the V gene TRBV6-1; D uncertain. V lost 2 bases and J lost 8, with 12 bases in between. Germline CDR1 is MNHNS and CDR2 is SASEGT. The CDR3 runs 13 residues. The CDR3 sequence: CASSETWMGGYTF. CDR3 in DNA: TGTGCCAGCAGTGAAACTTGGATGGGGGGCTACACCTTC.

The V gene is TRBV3-1 (or the pseudogene TRBV3-2), the J gene TRBJ1-2, with 10 bases lining up with TRBD1. There are 14 residues in the CDR3. The J segment lost 4 bases and the V segment lost 6 bases, leaving 5 bases of the junction unmatched. Germline loops: CDR1 LGHDT, CDR2 YNNKEL (reference sequence). Written as DNA, the CDR3 is TGTGCCAGCAGTCTCCGGGACAGGGGCTATGGCTACACCTTC. It encodes CASSLRDRGYGYTF.